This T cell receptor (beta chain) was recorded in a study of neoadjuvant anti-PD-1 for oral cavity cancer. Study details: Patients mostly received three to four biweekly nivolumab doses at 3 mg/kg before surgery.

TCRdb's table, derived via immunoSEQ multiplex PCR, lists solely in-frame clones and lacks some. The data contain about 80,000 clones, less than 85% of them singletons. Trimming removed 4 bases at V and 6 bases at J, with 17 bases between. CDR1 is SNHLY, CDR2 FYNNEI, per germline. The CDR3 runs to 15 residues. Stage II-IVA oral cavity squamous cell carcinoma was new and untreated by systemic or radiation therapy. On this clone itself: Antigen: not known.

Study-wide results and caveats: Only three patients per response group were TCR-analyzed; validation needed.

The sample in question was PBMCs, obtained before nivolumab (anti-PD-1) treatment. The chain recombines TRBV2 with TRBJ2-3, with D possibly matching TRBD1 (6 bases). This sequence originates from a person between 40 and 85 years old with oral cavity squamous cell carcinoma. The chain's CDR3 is CASSGGRGMADTQYF. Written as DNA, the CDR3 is TGTGCCAGCAGTGGGGGCAGGGGAATGGCGGATACGCAGTATTTT.